This T cell receptor beta chain was identified in a study of read filtering for tumor transcriptome and immune sequencing. Study information: Mean patient age was roughly 66 years, range roughly 40 to 80; 17 male, around 15 female. Revised staging placed eight or nine patients in R-ISS I, about 16 in II, six or seven in III. Whole-transcriptome libraries were prepared after DNase treatment.

This library used about 360 ng RNA and molecular barcoded adaptors spanning alpha/delta and beta/gamma chains. TCRdb reanalysed the reads using MiXCR and keeps one entry per CDR3 protein. The sample has more than 30,000 distinct CDR3 sequences, about 18% seen once; the top ten hold roughly 16%. This clonotype was detected only a few times. The specimen sequenced was a population of CD138-negative cells sorted from bone marrow. This clonotype originated in a donor at least 40 years old with multiple myeloma.

This CDR3 reads CASSYTDSNYGYTF. In DNA, the CDR3 is TGTGCCAGCAGTTACACGGACAGTAACTATGGCTACACCTTC. The gene calls are TRBV6-6 and TRBJ1-2; TRBD1 is a possible D gene (6 bases). CDR1 is MNHNY, CDR2 SVGAGI, per germline (reference sequence). V lost 2 bases to trimming and J lost 1 base, with 8 bases between them. This CDR3 is 14 amino acids long.